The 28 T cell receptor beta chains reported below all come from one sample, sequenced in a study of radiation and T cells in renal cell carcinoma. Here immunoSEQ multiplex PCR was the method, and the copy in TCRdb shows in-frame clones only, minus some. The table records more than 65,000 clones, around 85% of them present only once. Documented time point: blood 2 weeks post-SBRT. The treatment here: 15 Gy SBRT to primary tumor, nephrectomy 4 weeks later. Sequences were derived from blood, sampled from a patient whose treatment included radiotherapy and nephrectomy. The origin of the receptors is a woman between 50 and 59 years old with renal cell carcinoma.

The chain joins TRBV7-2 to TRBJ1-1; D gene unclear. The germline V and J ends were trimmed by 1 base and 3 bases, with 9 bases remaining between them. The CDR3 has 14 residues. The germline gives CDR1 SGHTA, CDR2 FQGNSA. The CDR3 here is CASSLGSGYTEAFF. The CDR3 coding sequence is TGTGCCAGCAGCTTAGGATCGGGGTACACTGAAGCTTTCTTT.

DNA for the CDR3: TGTGCCAGCAGCTTGTCAGTCCCAGCTTTCTTT. Translation: CASSLSVPAFF. V is TRBV11-2 and J is TRBJ1-1, with no clear D. Germline CDR1 and CDR2: SGHAT and FQNNGV. The CDR3 is 11 amino acids. The V end lost 3 bases, the J end lost 10 bases, and 9 bases lay between the germline ends.

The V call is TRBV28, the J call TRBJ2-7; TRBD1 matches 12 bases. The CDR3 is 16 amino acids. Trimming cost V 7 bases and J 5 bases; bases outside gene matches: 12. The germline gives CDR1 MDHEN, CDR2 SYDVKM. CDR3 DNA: TGTGCCAGCAACTCCCCGGGACAGGGGGCGGGAAACGAGCAGTACTTC. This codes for CASNSPGQGAGNEQYF.

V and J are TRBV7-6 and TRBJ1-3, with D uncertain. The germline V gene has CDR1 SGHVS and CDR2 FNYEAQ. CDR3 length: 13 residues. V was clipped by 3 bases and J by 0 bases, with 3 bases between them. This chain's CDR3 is CASSFGSGNTIYF. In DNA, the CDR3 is TGTGCCAGCAGCTTCGGCTCTGGAAACACCATATATTTT.

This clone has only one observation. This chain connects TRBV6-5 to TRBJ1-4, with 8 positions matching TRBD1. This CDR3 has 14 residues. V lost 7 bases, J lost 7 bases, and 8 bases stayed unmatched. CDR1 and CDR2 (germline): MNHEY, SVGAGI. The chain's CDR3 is CASKPTGEGEKLFF. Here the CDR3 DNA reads TGTGCCAGCAAGCCGACAGGGGAGGGTGAAAAACTGTTTTTT.

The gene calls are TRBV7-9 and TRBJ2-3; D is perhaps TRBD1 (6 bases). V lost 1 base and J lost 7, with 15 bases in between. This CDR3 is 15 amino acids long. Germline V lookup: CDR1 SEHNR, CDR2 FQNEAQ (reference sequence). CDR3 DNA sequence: TGTGCCAGCAGCTTAGAATACCGGACAGCAAATACGCAGTATTTT. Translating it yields CASSLEYRTANTQYF.

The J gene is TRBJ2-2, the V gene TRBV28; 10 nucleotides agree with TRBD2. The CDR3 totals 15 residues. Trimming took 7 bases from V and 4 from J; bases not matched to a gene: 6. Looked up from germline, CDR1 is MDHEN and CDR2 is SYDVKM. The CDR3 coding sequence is TGTGCCAGCAAAGCGGGAGGGCCTAGCACCGGGGAGCTGTTTTTT. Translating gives CASKAGGPSTGELFF.

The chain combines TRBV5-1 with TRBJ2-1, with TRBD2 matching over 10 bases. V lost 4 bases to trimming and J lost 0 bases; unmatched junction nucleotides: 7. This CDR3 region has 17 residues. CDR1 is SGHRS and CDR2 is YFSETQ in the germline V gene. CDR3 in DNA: TGCGCCAGCAGCGCAAGCGGGAGGGCGAGCTCCTACAATGAGCAGTTCTTC. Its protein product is CASSASGRASSYNEQFF.

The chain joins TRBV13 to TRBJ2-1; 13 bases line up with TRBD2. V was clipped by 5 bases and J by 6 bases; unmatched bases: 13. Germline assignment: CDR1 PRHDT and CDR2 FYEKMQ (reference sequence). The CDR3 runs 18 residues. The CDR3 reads CASSLEGLAGVLRNEQFF. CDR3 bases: TGTGCCAGCAGCCTGGAAGGACTAGCGGGAGTACTACGCAATGAGCAGTTCTTC.

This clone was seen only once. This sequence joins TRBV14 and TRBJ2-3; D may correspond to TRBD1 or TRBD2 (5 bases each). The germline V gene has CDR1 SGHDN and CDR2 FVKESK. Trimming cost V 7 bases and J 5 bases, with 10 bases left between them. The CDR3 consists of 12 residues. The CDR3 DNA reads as TGTGCCAGCAAAAGAGGGGAAGATACGCAGTATTTT. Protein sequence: CASKRGEDTQYF.

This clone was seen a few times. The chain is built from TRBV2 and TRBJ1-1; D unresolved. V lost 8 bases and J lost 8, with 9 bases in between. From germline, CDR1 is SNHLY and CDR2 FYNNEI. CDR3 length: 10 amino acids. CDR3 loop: CASARREAFF. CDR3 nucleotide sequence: TGTGCCAGCGCCCGACGGGAAGCTTTCTTT.

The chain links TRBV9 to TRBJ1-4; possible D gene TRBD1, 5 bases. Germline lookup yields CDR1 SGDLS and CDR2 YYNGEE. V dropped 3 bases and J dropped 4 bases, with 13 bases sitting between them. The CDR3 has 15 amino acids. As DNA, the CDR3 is TGTGCCAGCAGCGCCACCGGGACGGGTAATGAAAAACTGTTTTTT. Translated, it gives CASSATGTGNEKLFF.

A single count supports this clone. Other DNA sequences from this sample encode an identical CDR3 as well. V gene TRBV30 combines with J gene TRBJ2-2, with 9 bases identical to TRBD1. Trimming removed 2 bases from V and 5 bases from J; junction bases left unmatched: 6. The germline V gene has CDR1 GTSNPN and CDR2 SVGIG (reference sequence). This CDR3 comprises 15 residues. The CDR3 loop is CAWSLQGANTGELFF. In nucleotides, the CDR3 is TGTGCCTGGAGTCTACAGGGGGCAAATACCGGGGAGCTGTTTTTT.

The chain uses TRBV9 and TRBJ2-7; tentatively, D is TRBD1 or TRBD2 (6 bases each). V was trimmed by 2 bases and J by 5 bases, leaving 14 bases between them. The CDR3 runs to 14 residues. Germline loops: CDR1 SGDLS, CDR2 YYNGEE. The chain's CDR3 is CASSVKGEDNEQYF. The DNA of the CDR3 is TGTGCCAGCAGCGTTAAGGGGGAGGACAACGAGCAGTACTTC.

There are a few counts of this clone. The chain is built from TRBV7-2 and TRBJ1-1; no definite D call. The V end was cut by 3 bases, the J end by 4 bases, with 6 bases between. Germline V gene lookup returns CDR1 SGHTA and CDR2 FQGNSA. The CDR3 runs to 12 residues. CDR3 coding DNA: TGTGCCAGCAGCTTGTCAATCACTGAAGCTTTCTTT. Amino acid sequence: CASSLSITEAFF.

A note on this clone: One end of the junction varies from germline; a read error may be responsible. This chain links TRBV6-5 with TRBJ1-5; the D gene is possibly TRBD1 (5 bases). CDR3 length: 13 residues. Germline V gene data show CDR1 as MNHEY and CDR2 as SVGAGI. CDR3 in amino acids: CASSNSRDQPQHF. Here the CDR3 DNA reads TGTGCCAGCAGTAACTCCAGGGACCAGCCCCAGCATTTT.

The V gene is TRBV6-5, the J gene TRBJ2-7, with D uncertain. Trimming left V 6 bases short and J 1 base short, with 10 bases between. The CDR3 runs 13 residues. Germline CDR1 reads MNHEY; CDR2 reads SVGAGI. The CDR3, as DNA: TGTGCCAGCAGGTACAATCCGTCCTACGAGCAGTACTTC. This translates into CASRYNPSYEQYF.

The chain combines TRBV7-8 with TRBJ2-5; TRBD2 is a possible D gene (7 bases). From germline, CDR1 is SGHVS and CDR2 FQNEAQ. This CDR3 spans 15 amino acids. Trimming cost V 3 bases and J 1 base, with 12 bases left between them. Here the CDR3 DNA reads TGTGCCAGCAGCTTGCCGCGGGGGCGCCAAGAGACCCAGTACTTC. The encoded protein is CASSLPRGRQETQYF.

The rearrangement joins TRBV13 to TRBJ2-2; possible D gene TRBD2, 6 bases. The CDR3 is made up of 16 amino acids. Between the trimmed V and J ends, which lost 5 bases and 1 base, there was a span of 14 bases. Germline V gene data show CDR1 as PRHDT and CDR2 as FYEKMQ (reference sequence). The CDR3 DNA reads TGTGCCAGCAGCCGCCGCTCGGGGGAGAACACCGGGGAGCTGTTTTTT. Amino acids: CASSRRSGENTGELFF.

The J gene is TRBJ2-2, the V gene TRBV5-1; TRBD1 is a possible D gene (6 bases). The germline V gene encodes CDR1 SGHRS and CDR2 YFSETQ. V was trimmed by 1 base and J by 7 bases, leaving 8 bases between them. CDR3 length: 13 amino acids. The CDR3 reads CASSLTGRGELFF. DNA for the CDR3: TGCGCCAGCAGCTTGACAGGGCGCGGGGAGCTGTTTTTT. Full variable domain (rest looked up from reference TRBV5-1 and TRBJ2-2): KAGVTQTPRYLIKTRGQQVTLSCSPISGHRSVSWYQQTPGQGLQFLFEYFSETQRNKGNFPGRFSGRQFSNSRSEMNVSTLELGDSALYLCASSLTGRGELFFGEGSRLTVL.

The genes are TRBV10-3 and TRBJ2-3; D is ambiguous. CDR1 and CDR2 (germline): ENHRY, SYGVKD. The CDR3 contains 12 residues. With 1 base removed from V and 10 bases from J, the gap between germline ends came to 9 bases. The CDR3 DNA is TGTGCCATCAGTGAGTTTGGGGTCTCGCAGTATTTT. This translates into CAISEFGVSQYF.

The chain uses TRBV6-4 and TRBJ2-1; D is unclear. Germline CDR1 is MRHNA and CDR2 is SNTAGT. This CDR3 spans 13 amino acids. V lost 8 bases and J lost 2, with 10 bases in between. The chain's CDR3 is CASRPEPYNEQFF. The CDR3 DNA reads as TGTGCCAGCCGCCCGGAGCCCTACAATGAGCAGTTCTTC.

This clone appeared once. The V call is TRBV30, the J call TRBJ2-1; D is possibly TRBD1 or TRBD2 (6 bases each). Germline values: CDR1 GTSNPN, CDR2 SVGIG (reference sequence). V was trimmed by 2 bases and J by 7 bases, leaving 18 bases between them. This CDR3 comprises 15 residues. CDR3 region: CAWSWGDTSRNEQFF. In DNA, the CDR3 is TGTGCCTGGAGTTGGGGGGACACCTCTAGGAATGAGCAGTTCTTC.

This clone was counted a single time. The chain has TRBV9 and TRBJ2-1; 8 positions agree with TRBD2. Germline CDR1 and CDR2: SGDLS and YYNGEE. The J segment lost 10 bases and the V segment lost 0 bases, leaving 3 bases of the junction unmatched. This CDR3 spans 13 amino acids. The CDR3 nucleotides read TGTGCCAGCAGCGTAGTTCCTAGCGGGGAGCAGTTCTTC. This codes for CASSVVPSGEQFF.

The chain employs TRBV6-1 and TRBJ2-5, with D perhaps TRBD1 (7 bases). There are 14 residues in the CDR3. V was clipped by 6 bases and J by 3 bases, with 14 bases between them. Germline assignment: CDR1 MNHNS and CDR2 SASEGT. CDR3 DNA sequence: TGTGCCAGCAGCCTCGACAGGGAGGAAGAGACCCAGTACTTC. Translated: CASSLDREEETQYF.

The CDR3 DNA is TGCGCCAGCAGCCCCTCAGGGGATGGCTACACCTTC. Residues: CASSPSGDGYTF. This chain links TRBV4-1 with TRBJ1-2; D possibly corresponds to TRBD1 (6 bases). V lost 4 bases to trimming and J lost 6 bases, with 9 bases between them. CDR1 is MGHRA and CDR2 is YSYEKL in the germline V gene. The CDR3 consists of 12 residues.

The CDR3 sequence is CASSSSGTRNQGYTF. The CDR3, as DNA: TGTGCCAGCAGTTCATCCGGGACACGCAATCAAGGCTACACCTTC. V usage is TRBV6-5 and J usage is TRBJ1-2; D is perhaps TRBD1 (6 bases). Trimming took 4 bases from V and 8 from J, leaving 20 bases between them. Germline V gene lookup returns CDR1 MNHEY and CDR2 SVGAGI. CDR3 length: 15 amino acids.

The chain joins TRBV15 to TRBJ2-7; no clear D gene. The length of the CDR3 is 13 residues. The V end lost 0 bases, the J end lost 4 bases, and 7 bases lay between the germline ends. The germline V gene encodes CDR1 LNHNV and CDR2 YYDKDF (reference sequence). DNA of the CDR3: TGTGCCACCAGCAGAGAAGTGGGGTACGAGCAGTACTTC. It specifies CATSREVGYEQYF.